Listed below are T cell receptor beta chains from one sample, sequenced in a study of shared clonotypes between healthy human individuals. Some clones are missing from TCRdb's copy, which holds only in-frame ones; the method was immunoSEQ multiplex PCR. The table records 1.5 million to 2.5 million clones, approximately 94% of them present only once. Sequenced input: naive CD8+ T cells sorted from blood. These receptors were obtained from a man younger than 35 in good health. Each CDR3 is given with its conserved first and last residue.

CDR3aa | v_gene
CASSLVGRYTGELFF | TRBV7-9
CASGMVQNTEAFF | TRBV19
CASSLGSAVYATQYF | TRBV11-3
CASSHWGERNTEAFF | TRBV4-3
CASGGGAFDRQETQYF | TRBV2
CASSVGTGSYGYTF | TRBV7-9
CARSTLRRDRGLLGNEKLFF | TRBV5-3
CASSLEGLTYEQYF | TRBV11-2
CASSLPGLNQETQYF | TRBV7-9
CASSDPGQGAGEQYF | TRBV10-1
CASSLAGDRRYNEQFF | TRBV5-5
CAWSVPLLYGYTF | TRBV30
CSASGNYGYTF | TRBV29-1
CATHQGGSYEQYF | TRBV27
CASSFDRAYEQYF | TRBV28
CASSWGESYEQYF | TRBV7-9
CASSWTAGLNYGYTF | TRBV5-6
CASSQTVQLEAFF | TRBV7-9
CASKQIAGMETQYF | TRBV6-6
CAISESSLSSLYGYTF | TRBV10-3
CASSLEGSNEQFF | TRBV5-1
CASVLAGEYGYTF | TRBV28